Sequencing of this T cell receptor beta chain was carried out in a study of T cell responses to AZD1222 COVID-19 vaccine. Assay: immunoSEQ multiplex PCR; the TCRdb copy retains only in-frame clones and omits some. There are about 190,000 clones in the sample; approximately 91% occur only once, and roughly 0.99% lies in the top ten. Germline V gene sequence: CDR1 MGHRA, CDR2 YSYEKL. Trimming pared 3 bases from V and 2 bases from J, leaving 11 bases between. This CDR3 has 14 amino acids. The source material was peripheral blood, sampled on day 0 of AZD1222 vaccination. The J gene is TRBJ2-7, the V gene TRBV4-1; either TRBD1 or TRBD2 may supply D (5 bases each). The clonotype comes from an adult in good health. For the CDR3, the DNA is TGCGCCAGCAGCCAGGGGGACGGACCCTACGAGCAGTACTTC. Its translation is CASSQGDGPYEQYF.